Each of the 32 T cell receptor beta chains below was sequenced from the same sample in a study of T cells in Graves' hyperthyroidism and ophthalmopathy. The TCR beta CDR3 regions underwent amplification using RNA transcripts as the source. HTBI primers were employed in a first-round RT-PCR of the TCR CDR3. MiXCR, run by TCRdb on the multiplex PCR reads, gives a single entry per CDR3 protein. The sample yields 600,000 to 650,000 distinct CDR3 sequences, around 16% seen once. Sequenced sample: blood. These receptors were taken from a woman aged 30 to 39 with Graves' hyperthyroidism.

This clonotype has only a few counts. The V and J genes are TRBV28 and TRBJ1-6, with 9 positions matching TRBD1. Germline V CDR1 and CDR2: MDHEN, SYDVKM. This CDR3 has 15 amino acids. V shed 6 bases and J 11 bases; nucleotides not matched to a gene: 11. DNA for the CDR3: TGTGCCAGCAGCCCTGGACAGGGGCGAGGACCACCCCTCCACTTT. Its protein is CASSPGQGRGPPLHF. Full variable domain (missing parts from reference TRBV28 and TRBJ1-6): DVKVTQSSRYLVKRTGEKVFLECVQDMDHENMFWYRQDPGLGLRLIYFSYDVKMKEKGDIPEGYSVSREKKERFSLILESASTNQTSMYLCASSPGQGRGPPLHFGNGTRLTVT.

CDR3 sequence: CASSEMASYNSPLHF. The CDR3 DNA sequence: TGTGCCAGCAGTGAAATGGCCAGCTATAATTCACCCCTCCACTTT. The chain couples TRBV6-1 to TRBJ1-6; D gene uncertain. CDR3 length equals 15 residues. CDR1 and CDR2 (germline): MNHNS, SASEGT. The V end lost 2 bases, the J end lost 3 bases, and 8 bases lay between the germline ends.

Comments on this clonotype: With a much larger clone just one base away, this may be a read error. The V gene is TRBV5-1, the J gene TRBJ1-1; D is perhaps TRBD1 (5 bases). Deletions cut 3 bases from V and 4 bases from J, with 16 bases between. Germline CDR1 is SGHRS and CDR2 is YFSETQ. The CDR3 spans 15 residues. This CDR3 is CASSSESGSVTEAFF. In DNA, the CDR3 is TGCGCCAGCAGCTCGGAATCAGGGAGTGTCACTGAAGCTTTCTTT.

This clonotype has a count of ten or more. The rearrangement joins TRBV2 to TRBJ1-1; a possible D gene is TRBD1 (6 bases). V was clipped by 2 bases and J by 5 bases, with 18 bases between them. CDR1 and CDR2 (germline): SNHLY, FYNNEI. This CDR3 is built from 16 residues. Here the CDR3 reads CASSEIRLRGGTEAFF. In DNA form, the CDR3 reads TGTGCCAGCAGTGAAATTAGGTTAAGGGGGGGGACTGAAGCTTTCTTT.

This chain links TRBV4-2 with TRBJ2-2, with 8 bases lining up with TRBD2. Germline lookup yields CDR1 LGHNA and CDR2 YNFKEQ. The CDR3 extends over 15 amino acids. Losses at the gene ends were 5 bases for V and 4 bases for J; bases not matched to a gene: 6. CDR3 in amino acids: CASSGSGRATGELFF. CDR3 bases: TGTGCCAGCAGCGGAAGCGGGAGAGCCACCGGGGAGCTGTTTTTT.

This clonotype was recorded a few times. This chain connects TRBV20-1 to TRBJ1-5, with 7 bases lining up with TRBD1. The germline CDR1 and CDR2 sequences are DFQATT and SNEGSKA (reference sequence). The CDR3 extends over 15 amino acids. V shed 6 bases, J shed 0 bases, and the junction held 8 bases outside the gene matches. CDR3 nucleotide sequence: TGCAGTGCCACCGGGACAGAATATAGCAATCAGCCCCAGCATTTT. Residues: CSATGTEYSNQPQHF.

This clonotype was found many times. The chain employs TRBV6-2 or TRBV6-3 and TRBJ2-5, with no clear D. Germline V gene data show CDR1 as MNHEY and CDR2 as SVGEGT. V was cut by 4 bases and J by 2 bases, with 8 bases left in between. CDR3 size: 13 residues. Written as DNA, the CDR3 is TGTGCCAGCAGTTGGGGTTGGCAAGAGACCCAGTACTTC. Translated, it gives CASSWGWQETQYF.

In this sample, this clonotype turned up a few times. This sequence joins TRBV11-2 and TRBJ2-5; 9 positions match TRBD1. The CDR3 contains 14 residues. J lost 5 bases, V lost 5 bases, and 6 bases had no gene match. The germline V gene has CDR1 SGHAT and CDR2 FQNNGV. The DNA of the CDR3 is TGTGCCAGCAGCATAGGAGGGACAGGGGAGACCCAGTACTTC. It codes for CASSIGGTGETQYF.

V is TRBV12-5 and J is TRBJ2-1; 11 nucleotides align to TRBD1. V dropped 0 bases and J dropped 3; count of bases not matched to a gene: 4. CDR3 size: 17 residues. Germline V gives CDR1 LGHNT, CDR2 FRNRAP. CDR3 loop: CASGLVLDRGLYNEQFF. As DNA, the CDR3 is TGTGCTAGTGGTTTGGTCTTGGACAGGGGGCTCTACAATGAGCAGTTCTTC.

There are many counts of this clonotype. The V gene is TRBV11-3, the J gene TRBJ1-3; D is uncertain. The germline gives CDR1 SGHNT, CDR2 YENEEA. The CDR3 is made up of 13 amino acids. Deletions cut 6 bases from V and 0 bases from J, with 6 bases between. CDR3 residues: CASRAASGNTIYF. CDR3 bases: TGTGCCAGCAGGGCAGCCTCTGGAAACACCATATATTTT. Based on the CDR3 plus reference TRBV11-3 and TRBJ1-3, the full variable domain is EAGVVQSPRYKIIEKKQPVAFWCNPISGHNTLYWYLQNLGQGPELLIRYENEEAVDDSQLPKDRFSAERLKGVDSTLKIQPAELGDSAVYLCASRAASGNTIYFGEGSWLTVV.

The rearrangement uses TRBV27 and TRBJ2-1; tentative D call: TRBD2 (6 bases). The CDR3 is 15 amino acids. From germline, CDR1 is MNHEY and CDR2 SMNVEV (reference sequence). V shed 6 bases and J shed 3 bases, with 15 bases lying between them. The CDR3 DNA sequence: TGTGCCAGCAGAGTTGCGGGATCGATCTACAATGAGCAGTTCTTC. Its protein is CASRVAGSIYNEQFF.

This clonotype was found a few times. This may come from a read error, since a much larger clone is one base off. The chain recombines TRBV18 with TRBJ2-1; 7 bases map to TRBD1. Germline V gene sequence: CDR1 KGHSH, CDR2 LQKENI. V trimming: 6 bases; J trimming: 9 bases; junction bases outside the gene matches: 5. This CDR3 contains 12 residues. The chain's CDR3 is CASSFDRAEQFF. The CDR3 DNA reads as TGTGCCAGCTCTTTTGACAGGGCTGAGCAGTTCTTC.

This clonotype was seen a handful of times. J is TRBJ2-3 and V is TRBV9, with 8 bases fitting TRBD1. Germline V gene data show CDR1 as SGDLS and CDR2 as YYNGEE. V dropped 6 bases and J dropped 5; count of bases not matched to a gene: 2. This CDR3 region has 12 residues. The CDR3: CASIGQGDTQYF. The DNA of the CDR3 is TGTGCCAGCATAGGACAGGGAGATACGCAGTATTTT.

There are a few counts of this clonotype. The V and J genes are TRBV7-8 and TRBJ1-6; no clear D. This CDR3 region has 12 residues. The germline V and J ends were trimmed by 5 bases and 9 bases, with 8 bases remaining between them. The germline gives CDR1 SGHVS, CDR2 FQNEAQ. The CDR3 sequence: CASSLRLSPLHF. The CDR3 coding sequence is TGTGCCAGCAGCCTTAGGCTTTCACCCCTCCACTTT.

This clonotype was detected a few times. The rearrangement links TRBV4-1 to TRBJ1-2, with 9 bases that match TRBD1. V lost 2 bases to trimming and J lost 4 bases; unmatched junction nucleotides: 5. Germline V gene sequence: CDR1 MGHRA, CDR2 YSYEKL. CDR3 size: 15 residues. As DNA, the CDR3 is TGCGCCAGCAGCCAAACAGGGGGCGCGGGCTATGGCTACACCTTC. Its translation: CASSQTGGAGYGYTF.

The CDR3: CASSSILIFKDEQFF. The CDR3 DNA is TGTGCCAGCAGCTCCATTCTCATATTCAAGGATGAGCAGTTCTTC. The chain employs TRBV13 and TRBJ2-1; D is unresolved. The V and J ends lost 4 bases and 8 bases respectively, with 18 bases between them. Germline CDR1 reads PRHDT; CDR2 reads FYEKMQ (reference sequence). This CDR3 is built from 15 residues. Together with reference TRBV13 and TRBJ2-1, the CDR3 gives the full variable domain: AAGVIQSPRHLIKEKRETATLKCYPIPRHDTVYWYQQGPGQDPQFLISFYEKMQSDKGSIPDRFSAQQFSDYHSELNMSSLELGDSALYFCASSSILIFKDEQFFGPGTRLTVL.

This clonotype was observed a few times. The chain is built from TRBV5-1 and TRBJ2-1; D is perhaps TRBD2 (6 bases). Germline CDR1 reads SGHRS; CDR2 reads YFSETQ. The V end was cut by 2 bases, the J end by 4 bases, with 16 bases between. This CDR3 has 16 residues. In nucleotides, the CDR3 is TGCGCCAGCAGCTTTATCGGAGGCGGGGAATACAATGAGCAGTTCTTC. Protein product: CASSFIGGGEYNEQFF. The variable domain in full, completed from reference TRBV5-1 and TRBJ2-1, reads KAGVTQTPRYLIKTRGQQVTLSCSPISGHRSVSWYQQTPGQGLQFLFEYFSETQRNKGNFPGRFSGRQFSNSRSEMNVSTLELGDSALYLCASSFIGGGEYNEQFFGPGTRLTVL.

This sequence joins TRBV29-1 and TRBJ2-7, with TRBD1 matching over 7 bases. The V gene's germline CDR1 is SQVTM and CDR2 ANQGSEA. V lost 1 base and J lost 7; bases outside the gene matches: 16. This CDR3 is built from 16 residues. The CDR3 DNA sequence: TGCAGCGTTGAAGTGACAGGGAGTATAGATAAGGAGGAGCAGTACTTC. Translation gives CSVEVTGSIDKEEQYF.

This chain joins TRBV7-8 and TRBJ2-1; TRBD2 agrees at 13 bases. The V and J ends lost 4 bases and 0 bases, in that order; junction bases with no gene match: 21. The CDR3 extends over 23 amino acids. The germline CDR1 and CDR2 sequences are SGHVS and FQNEAQ. The CDR3 bases are TGTGCCAGCAGCTCCCCGGGACTAGCGGGGCTCCTACCGACTCCCGGCTCCTACAATGAGCAGTTCTTC. This gives the protein CASSSPGLAGLLPTPGSYNEQFF.

This clonotype was counted only a few times. The chain joins TRBV20-1 to TRBJ1-2; D is possibly TRBD1 (6 bases). In germline, CDR1 is DFQATT, CDR2 SNEGSKA (reference sequence). The CDR3 runs to 14 residues. V shed 0 bases and J shed 4 bases, with 12 bases lying between them. CDR3 residues: CSARDLAGVYGYTF. The CDR3 nucleotides read TGCAGTGCTAGAGATCTTGCAGGGGTCTATGGCTACACCTTC.

This chain connects TRBV5-8 to TRBJ2-1; 10 bases align to TRBD2. This CDR3 contains 16 residues. Germline lookup yields CDR1 SGHTS and CDR2 YDEGEE. The V segment lost 3 bases and the J segment 8 bases; nucleotides outside the gene matches: 11. The CDR3 here is CASSSRLAGLLDEQFF. CDR3 nucleotides: TGTGCCAGCAGCTCTAGACTAGCGGGCTTACTTGATGAGCAGTTCTTC.

The rearrangement links TRBV20-1 to TRBJ2-1, with 9 positions matching TRBD1. Losses at the gene ends were 0 bases for V and 5 bases for J; bases not matched to a gene: 8. Germline loops: CDR1 DFQATT, CDR2 SNEGSKA (reference sequence). This CDR3 has 16 residues. For the CDR3, the DNA is TGCAGTGCTAGAGATGGTGGGACAGGGCGAGACAATGAGCAGTTCTTC. Residues: CSARDGGTGRDNEQFF.

At least ten counts were recorded for this clonotype. The V and J genes are TRBV20-1 and TRBJ2-5; D is ambiguous. The CDR3 covers 14 residues. Trimming left V 6 bases short and J 5 bases short, with 19 bases between. CDR1 is DFQATT and CDR2 is SNEGSKA in the germline V gene (reference sequence). The CDR3 nucleotides are TGCAGTGCAAGGCAGAGAGGTCGGCTGGAGACCCAGTACTTC. It is translated as CSARQRGRLETQYF.

This clonotype was seen a few times. This chain uses TRBV5-1 with TRBJ2-2; 11 bases are shared with TRBD1. V trimming: 4 bases; J trimming: 0 bases; junction bases outside the gene matches: 5. The CDR3 spans 17 residues. CDR1 SGHRS and CDR2 YFSETQ come from the germline V gene. This chain's CDR3 is CASSPGTGGANTGELFF. The CDR3 region has the DNA TGCGCCAGCAGCCCCGGGACAGGGGGAGCGAACACCGGGGAGCTGTTTTTT.

This clonotype was counted a few times. V is TRBV18 and J is TRBJ2-7; 9 bases match TRBD1. The V gene's germline CDR1 is KGHSH and CDR2 LQKENI. The trim removed 3 bases at V and 6 bases at J, leaving 15 bases unmatched. The length of the CDR3 is 17 residues. The CDR3 DNA is TGTGCCAGCTCACCGCAAAGCGAAAGGACAGGGGTTTCCGAGCAGTACTTC. Protein product: CASSPQSERTGVSEQYF.

There are a few counts of this clonotype. The chain uses TRBV7-8 and TRBJ1-4; a weak D match, TRBD1 (6 bases). The germline CDR1 and CDR2 sequences are SGHVS and FQNEAQ. The CDR3 length is 16 residues. V lost 5 bases and J lost 8, with 21 bases in between. The chain's CDR3 is CASSPDHSQGWEKLFF. DNA for the CDR3: TGTGCCAGCAGCCCCGACCATTCGCAGGGGTGGGAAAAACTGTTTTTT.

The chain recombines TRBV12-3 or TRBV12-4 with TRBJ1-2, with 10 bases lining up with TRBD1. Trimming took 2 bases from V and 3 from J; bases not matched to a gene: 6. The CDR3 covers 16 residues. The CDR3 protein is CASSLRTGGKDYGYTF. CDR3 DNA: TGTGCCAGCAGTTTAAGGACAGGGGGAAAGGACTATGGCTACACCTTC.

This clonotype showed up many times. This rearrangement joins TRBV28 to TRBJ2-4, with 12 bases aligning to TRBD2. The CDR3 loop spans 15 amino acids. The germline gives CDR1 MDHEN, CDR2 SYDVKM. After removal of 4 bases from V and 8 bases from J, the junction contained 6 bases not matched to a gene. DNA of the CDR3: TGTGCCAGCAGTTCTTGGACTAGCGGGGATTACATTCAGTACTTC. The encoded protein is CASSSWTSGDYIQYF. The full variable domain, its missing parts supplied by reference TRBV28 and TRBJ2-4, is DVKVTQSSRYLVKRTGEKVFLECVQDMDHENMFWYRQDPGLGLRLIYFSYDVKMKEKGDIPEGYSVSREKKERFSLILESASTNQTSMYLCASSSWTSGDYIQYFGAGTRLSVL.

This clonotype was counted many times. This rearrangement joins TRBV30 to TRBJ1-4, with D uncertain. Trimming stripped 2 bases from V and 6 bases from J, with 13 bases between. CDR1 GTSNPN and CDR2 SVGIG come from the germline V gene (reference sequence). The CDR3 loop spans 14 amino acids. CDR3 loop: CAWSKGRVDEKLFF. The DNA for the CDR3 is TGTGCCTGGAGTAAGGGTCGAGTGGATGAAAAACTGTTTTTT.

Turning to this clonotype: A much larger clone sits a single nucleotide away, making a read error possible. The genes are TRBV6-1 and TRBJ2-7; D possibly corresponds to TRBD1 (6 bases). The CDR3 contains 13 residues. Deletions cut 6 bases from V and 3 bases from J, with 12 bases between. Germline CDR1 is MNHNS and CDR2 is SASEGT. CDR3 protein: CASRHGRGYEQYF. In DNA, the CDR3 is TGTGCCAGCAGACACGGCAGGGGCTACGAGCAGTACTTC.

The chain carries TRBV4-3 and TRBJ1-2; 7 bases match TRBD1. Germline CDR1 is LGHNA and CDR2 is YSLEER. The J segment lost 6 bases and the V segment lost 3 bases, leaving 13 bases of the junction unmatched. The CDR3 spans 16 residues. CDR3 sequence (DNA): TGCGCCAGCAGCCACTCTGGACAGGCAGATCAGAATGGCTACACCTTC. Residues: CASSHSGQADQNGYTF.

Ten or more counts support this clonotype. The chain joins TRBV28 to TRBJ2-7; D is uncertain. Germline loops: CDR1 MDHEN, CDR2 SYDVKM. This CDR3 is 9 amino acids long. V lost 7 bases and J lost 7, with 5 bases in between. The DNA for the CDR3 is TGTGCCAGCAAACCGGAGCAGTACTTC. It specifies CASKPEQYF.